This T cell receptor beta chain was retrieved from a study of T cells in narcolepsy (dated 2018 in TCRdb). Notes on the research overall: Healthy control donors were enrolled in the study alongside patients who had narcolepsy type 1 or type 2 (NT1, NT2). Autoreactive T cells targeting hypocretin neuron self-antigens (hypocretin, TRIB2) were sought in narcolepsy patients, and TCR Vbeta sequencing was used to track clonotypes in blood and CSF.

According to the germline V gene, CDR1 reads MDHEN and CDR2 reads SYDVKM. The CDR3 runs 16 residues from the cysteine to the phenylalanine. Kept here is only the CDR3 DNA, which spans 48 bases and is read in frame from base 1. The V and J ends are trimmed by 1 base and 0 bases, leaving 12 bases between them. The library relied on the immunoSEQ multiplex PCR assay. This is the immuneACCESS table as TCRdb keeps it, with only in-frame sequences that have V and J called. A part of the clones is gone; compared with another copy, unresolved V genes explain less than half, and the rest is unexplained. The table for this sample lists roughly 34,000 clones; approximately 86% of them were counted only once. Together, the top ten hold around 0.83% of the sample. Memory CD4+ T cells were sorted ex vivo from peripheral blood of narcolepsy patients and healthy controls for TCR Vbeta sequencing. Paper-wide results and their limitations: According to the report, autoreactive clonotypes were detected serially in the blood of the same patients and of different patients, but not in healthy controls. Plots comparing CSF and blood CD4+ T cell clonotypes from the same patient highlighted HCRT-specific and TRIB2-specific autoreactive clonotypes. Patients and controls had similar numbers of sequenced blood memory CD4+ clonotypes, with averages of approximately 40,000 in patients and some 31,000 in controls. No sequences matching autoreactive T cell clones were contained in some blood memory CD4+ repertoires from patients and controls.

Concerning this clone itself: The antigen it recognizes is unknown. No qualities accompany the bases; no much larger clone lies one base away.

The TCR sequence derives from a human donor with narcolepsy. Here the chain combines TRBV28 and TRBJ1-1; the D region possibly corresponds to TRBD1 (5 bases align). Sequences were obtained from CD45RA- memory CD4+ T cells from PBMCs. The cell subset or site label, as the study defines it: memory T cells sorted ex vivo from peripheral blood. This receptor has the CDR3 CASSLSSGGVNTEAFF. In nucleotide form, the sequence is TGTGCCAGCAGTTTATCGAGTGGGGGGGTGAACACTGAAGCTTTCTTT.